Shown below are 3 T cell receptor beta chains from a single sample sequenced in a study of monozygotic twins with inflammatory bowel disease. One entry per CDR3 protein, without DNA, is what TCRdb gives after re-calling the 5' RACE reads. Listed are about 160,000 distinct CDR3 sequences; 6% to 9.5% falls within the top ten. Source material: blood. The receptors stem from a human donor with ulcerative colitis or Crohn's disease, or a healthy co-twin of an affected twin (not recorded which).

This chain links TRBV20-1 with TRBJ2-1. The CDR3 is made up of 14 amino acids. Germline lookup yields CDR1 DFQATT and CDR2 SNEGSKA (reference sequence). The CDR3 sequence: CSATSGRTYNEQFF.

The chain combines TRBV4-1 with TRBJ1-4. CDR3 length: 15 residues. Germline loops: CDR1 MGHRA, CDR2 YSYEKL. This CDR3 reads CASSQDWRDGEKLFF.

The chain recombines TRBV7-9 with TRBJ2-7; the D call of TRBD2 rests on TCRdb alone, since no DNA is present to check it. The CDR3 runs 17 residues. The germline V gene has CDR1 SEHNR and CDR2 FQNEAQ (reference sequence). The CDR3 spells CASSLEPLAGGRYEQYF.